This TCR beta chain derives from a study of T cells after yellow fever vaccination. Looking at the study overall: The authors prepared low-cell-number fractions using SMART-Seq v4 Ultra Low Input.

This clonotype came up a few times. An end of the junction does not agree with germline; a read error may underlie this. Per the germline V gene, CDR1 is SSHAT and CDR2 is FNYEAQ (reference sequence). The CDR3 spans 15 residues. TCRdb reprocessed the 5' RACE reads with MiXCR, giving one entry per CDR3 protein. The sample carries 120,000 or so distinct CDR3 sequences, nearly 15% recorded once. This sequence was found in a man aged 18-30 years who received the YFV17D yellow fever vaccine. V usage is TRBV7-7 and J usage is TRBJ2-1; maybe TRBD2 (5 bases). The material sequenced was CD8+ T cells sorted from PBMCs, taken 5 days after the yellow fever booster vaccination. The CDR3 DNA sequence: TGTGCTAGCAGCTTAGGCGCCCGGGAAACAGATGAGCAGTTCTTC. As protein: CASSLGARETDEQFF.